Here is one T cell receptor beta chain with its context. The data belong to a study of CD8 T cells in Susac syndrome. RNA in amounts of roughly 0.5 to 1 ug was reverse transcribed with random hexamers. Coverage of TCR beta CDR3 amplification by immunoSEQ multiplex PCR extended to 54 Vbeta and 13 Jbeta. TCRdb analysed the immunoSEQ multiplex PCR reads with MiXCR anew, one entry per CDR3 protein. Of around 190,000 distinct CDR3 sequences listed, around 93% are singletons. The germline V and J ends were trimmed by 4 bases and 7 bases, with 17 bases remaining between them. Germline V gene lookup returns CDR1 MNHEY and CDR2 SMNVEV (reference sequence). CDR3 length: 14 amino acids.

The chain carries TRBV27 and TRBJ2-7; a possible D gene is TRBD2 (6 bases). The receptor was isolated from a human donor in good health. The sample was CD4+ T cells from PBMCs. This CDR3 is CASSSPRRGVEQYF. The CDR3 DNA sequence: TGTGCCAGCAGTTCCCCGAGGCGGGGAGTTGAGCAGTACTTC.